This T cell receptor beta chain was found in a study of T cells after yellow fever vaccination. TCRdb reprocessed the 5' RACE reads via MiXCR and lists one record per CDR3 protein. The sample gives a few hundred thousand distinct CDR3 sequences, roughly a sixth of which show up once; 15% to 20% is in the top ten. General study findings and limits: Repertoires obtained by FACS sorting could include abundant clonotypes that entered as contaminants from the bulk population. A large majority of primary-vaccination clones showed up again after the booster (approximately 95% CD4, almost 90% CD8). Across the CD4 and CD8 compartments, a small share of clonotypes was present in both.

A remark on this clonotype: The target antigen is unknown.

The sequences come from PBMCs, collected 4 to 6 days after the first yellow fever vaccination. This TCR derives from a young man who received the YFV17D yellow fever vaccine.

CDR3 region: CASKRQSHGYTF. The CDR3 coding sequence is TGTGCCAGCAAACGACAGAGCCATGGCTACACCTTC. The chain has TRBV6-2 or TRBV6-3 and TRBJ1-2, with TRBD1 as a possible D gene (5 bases). Germline CDR1 is MNHEY and CDR2 is SVGEGT. Deletions cut 7 bases from V and 6 bases from J, with 12 bases between. The CDR3 is made up of 12 amino acids.